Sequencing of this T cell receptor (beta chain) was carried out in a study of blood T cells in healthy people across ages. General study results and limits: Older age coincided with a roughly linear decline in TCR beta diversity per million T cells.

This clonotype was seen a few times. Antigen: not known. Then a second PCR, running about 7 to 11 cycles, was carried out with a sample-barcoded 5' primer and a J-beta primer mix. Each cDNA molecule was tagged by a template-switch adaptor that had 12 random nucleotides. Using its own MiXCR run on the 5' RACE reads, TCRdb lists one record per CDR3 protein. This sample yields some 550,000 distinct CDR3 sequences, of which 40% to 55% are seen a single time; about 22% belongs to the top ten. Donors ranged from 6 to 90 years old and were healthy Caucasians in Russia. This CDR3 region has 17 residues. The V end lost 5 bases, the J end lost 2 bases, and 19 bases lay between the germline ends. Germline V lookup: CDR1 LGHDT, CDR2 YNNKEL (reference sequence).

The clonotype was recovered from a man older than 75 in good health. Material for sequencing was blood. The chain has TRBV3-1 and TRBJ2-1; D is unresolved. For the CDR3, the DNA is TGTGCCAGCAGCGAAAGATTCGCGGTGTACCCCTACAATGAGCAGTTCTTC. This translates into CASSERFAVYPYNEQFF.